A selection of T cell receptor beta chains follows, all from one sample in a study of T-cell memory formation after mild COVID-19. A single record per CDR3 protein comes from TCRdb applying MiXCR to the 5' RACE reads. The table includes 350,000 or so distinct CDR3 sequences, roughly 13% detected once. Sequencing used PBMCs or a T cell subset sorted from them (not recorded which). The receptor source for this set is a man between 18 and 35 years old who had mild COVID-19 (a few samples of this study predate the infection). Cell type and time point are not known. Both conserved end residues are part of each CDR3. The D gene is left open where the match is weak. Expanded clones get a size class; other rows say once, few or many, or leave the size out.

TGTGCCAGCAGCTTAGGACAGGATTTTGTCTATGGCTACACCTTC | CASSLGQDFVYGYTF | . | . | 15 | TRBJ1-2 | TRBV7-9
TGTGCCAGCAGCGAGCCAGGGGACCCCCTTTATGGCTACACCTTC | CASSEPGDPLYGYTF | . | . | 15 | TRBJ1-2 | TRBV9
TGCGCCAGCAAGGAGACAGGGGAGAGGACCGGGGAGCTGTTTTTT | CASKETGERTGELFF | TRBD1 | few | 15 | TRBJ2-2 | TRBV5-1
TGCAGCGTTGAGGGACAGGGGGTGAAGACCCAGTACTTC | CSVEGQGVKTQYF | TRBD1 | many | 13 | TRBJ2-5 | TRBV29-1
TGTGCCAGCAGCTTAAATCTCGGACTCCAGAACACCGGGGAGCTGTTTTTT | CASSLNLGLQNTGELFF | . | few | 17 | TRBJ2-2 | TRBV11-2
TGTGCCAGCAGCTTGGGCTTGACGGGTTCATATGGCTACACCTTC | CASSLGLTGSYGYTF | . | few | 15 | TRBJ1-2 | TRBV7-2
TGCGCCAGCAGCCTACCGATGGACACTGAAGCTTTCTTT | CASSLPMDTEAFF | . | few | 13 | TRBJ1-1 | TRBV4-1
TGTGCCAGCAGTGAAGCCAGGGCAGGGCGCCAGCCCCAGCATTTT | CASSEARAGRQPQHF | . | . | 15 | TRBJ1-5 | TRBV6-1
TGTGCCAGCAGAAACCGAAACTATGGCTACACCTTC | CASRNRNYGYTF | . | few | 12 | TRBJ1-2 | TRBV12-3/TRBV12-4
TGTGCCACACGACTAGCGGGGCTGGCCGGGGAGCTGTTTTTT | CATRLAGLAGELFF | TRBD2 | many | 14 | TRBJ2-2 | TRBV7-2
TGTGCCAGCAGCTTCCGACAGGGTGGCAATGAGCAGTTCTTC | CASSFRQGGNEQFF | TRBD1 | few | 14 | TRBJ2-1 | TRBV7-2
TGCGCCAGCAGCCAAGTCGGGAATTCTGCTAACGCCGGGGAGCTGTTTTTT | CASSQVGNSANAGELFF | . | . | 17 | TRBJ2-2 | TRBV4-1
TGTGCCAGCAGCTACATCTCAACTAATGAAAAACTGTTTTTT | CASSYISTNEKLFF | . | . | 14 | TRBJ1-4 | TRBV6-5
TGTGCCAGCAGTTTTCAGAGCTCGAACACTGAAGCTTTCTTT | CASSFQSSNTEAFF | . | few | 14 | TRBJ1-1 | TRBV12-3/TRBV12-4
TGTGCCAGCAGTTTTTCTAACTATGGCTACACCTTC | CASSFSNYGYTF | . | few | 12 | TRBJ1-2 | TRBV6-2/TRBV6-3
TGTGCCAGCAGCTTGGGTGGAGCAGGACCTTCTAATGAAAAACTGTTTTTT | CASSLGGAGPSNEKLFF | . | few | 17 | TRBJ1-4 | TRBV7-2
TGCAGCGTTGGTAATCCGACCTATGGGGCCAACGTCCTGACTTTC | CSVGNPTYGANVLTF | . | . | 15 | TRBJ2-6 | TRBV29-1
TGCGCCAGCAGCCAAGATAGGGCGTATGAGCAGTTCTTC | CASSQDRAYEQFF | . | few | 13 | TRBJ2-1 | TRBV4-3
TGTGCCAGCAGCCCACAGGATTATGGCTACACCTTC | CASSPQDYGYTF | . | few | 12 | TRBJ1-2 | TRBV7-9
TGCGCCAGCAGCTTGGAATCCCCCCAATGGGAGACCCAGTACTTC | CASSLESPQWETQYF | . | many | 15 | TRBJ2-5 | TRBV5-1
TGTGCCAGCAGCTGGTCCCCCGGGGAGCTGTTTTTT | CASSWSPGELFF | . | . | 12 | TRBJ2-2 | TRBV7-9
TGTGCCAGCACCGGACAGGGGTATGAGCAGTTCTTC | CASTGQGYEQFF | TRBD1 | few | 12 | TRBJ2-1 | TRBV12-3/TRBV12-4
TGTGCCACAGGTGCATCGAGCTCCTACAATGAGCAGTTCTTC | CATGASSSYNEQFF | . | few | 14 | TRBJ2-1 | TRBV2
TGTGCCAGTAGTATGGATTGGACCGGAGGTGGAAAACTGTTTTTT | CASSMDWTGGGKLFF | . | few | 15 | TRBJ1-4 | TRBV19
TGTGCCTGGAGTATGGGTCAGACGGACACCATATATTTT | CAWSMGQTDTIYF | . | few | 13 | TRBJ1-3 | TRBV30
TGTGCCAGCAGTGAGGACGGGGGTGGGACCCAGTACTTC | CASSEDGGGTQYF | . | few | 13 | TRBJ2-5 | TRBV2
TGCGCCAGCAGCCTGACAGGGGCCGATTCACCCCTCCACTTT | CASSLTGADSPLHF | TRBD1 | . | 14 | TRBJ1-6 | TRBV5-1
TGCAGTGCTGGGGGACTCCATAGCACAGATACGCAGTATTTT | CSAGGLHSTDTQYF | . | . | 14 | TRBJ2-3 | TRBV20-1
TGCAGTGCTAGAGATCCCCAGGGGGCGGAAAAACTGTTTTTT | CSARDPQGAEKLFF | TRBD1 | many | 14 | TRBJ1-4 | TRBV20-1
TGCGCCAGCAGCCCCTATGGAGAGCAAGAGACCCAGTACTTC | CASSPYGEQETQYF | . | . | 14 | TRBJ2-5 | TRBV4-1
TGTGCCAGCAGTGACTCGGGTACCACTGAAGCTTTCTTT | CASSDSGTTEAFF | . | . | 13 | TRBJ1-1 | TRBV6-4
TGTGCCAGCGGTACCGGGACAGGGTCCGATTGGGCGAACACCGGGGAGCTGTTTTTT | CASGTGTGSDWANTGELFF | TRBD1 | many | 19 | TRBJ2-2 | TRBV6-5
TGTGCCAGCAGTACGAGGGGGCAGACTGAAGCTTTCTTT | CASSTRGQTEAFF | TRBD1 | few | 13 | TRBJ1-1 | TRBV27
TGTGCCACCAGTGATCCGGGGGTGCAGACCCAGTACTTC | CATSDPGVQTQYF | . | . | 13 | TRBJ2-5 | TRBV24-1
TGTGCCAGCAGCTTAGAGACAGGACCGACTTACGAGCAGTACTTC | CASSLETGPTYEQYF | . | . | 15 | TRBJ2-7 | TRBV7-2
TGTGCCAGCAGTGAAGAGGCGGACAGCTTTACAGATACGCAGTATTTT | CASSEEADSFTDTQYF | . | . | 16 | TRBJ2-3 | TRBV6-1
TGTGCCAGCAGCGGTACAGGGGAGACCGGGGAGCTGTTTTTT | CASSGTGETGELFF | TRBD1 | few | 14 | TRBJ2-2 | TRBV9
TGTGCCAGCAGCTTGTCAGCGCAAGAGAATTCACCCCTCCACTTT | CASSLSAQENSPLHF | . | few | 15 | TRBJ1-6 | TRBV7-9
TGTGCCAGCAGCGTAGGGCCTCTAAGGAATGAGCAGTTCTTC | CASSVGPLRNEQFF | . | . | 14 | TRBJ2-1 | TRBV9
TGTGCCAGCAGCGCCCAGGGAAGAAGGGGCAACTACAATGAGCAGTTCTTC | CASSAQGRRGNYNEQFF | . | . | 17 | TRBJ2-1 | TRBV7-3
TGTGCCAGCAGTTACTTCAATGAGCAGTTCTTC | CASSYFNEQFF | . | many | 11 | TRBJ2-1 | TRBV6-2/TRBV6-3
TGTGCCACCAGCAGAGATACGGTGAGCTCCTACAATGAGCAGTTCTTC | CATSRDTVSSYNEQFF | . | . | 16 | TRBJ2-1 | TRBV15
TGTGCCAGCAGTTACGGTTGGGGGAGCAATGAGCAGTTCTTC | CASSYGWGSNEQFF | . | . | 14 | TRBJ2-1 | TRBV6-5
TGCGCCAGCAGAGAGACAGGGCATCCGTATGGCTACACCTTC | CASRETGHPYGYTF | TRBD1 | . | 14 | TRBJ1-2 | TRBV5-1
TGCGCCAGCAGCTTGGCCGGGGTTGTGGGCACAGATACGCAGTATTTT | CASSLAGVVGTDTQYF | . | . | 16 | TRBJ2-3 | TRBV5-1
TGTGCCAGTTCTGGACTCCATGGGGAGACCCAGTACTTC | CASSGLHGETQYF | . | few | 13 | TRBJ2-5 | TRBV19